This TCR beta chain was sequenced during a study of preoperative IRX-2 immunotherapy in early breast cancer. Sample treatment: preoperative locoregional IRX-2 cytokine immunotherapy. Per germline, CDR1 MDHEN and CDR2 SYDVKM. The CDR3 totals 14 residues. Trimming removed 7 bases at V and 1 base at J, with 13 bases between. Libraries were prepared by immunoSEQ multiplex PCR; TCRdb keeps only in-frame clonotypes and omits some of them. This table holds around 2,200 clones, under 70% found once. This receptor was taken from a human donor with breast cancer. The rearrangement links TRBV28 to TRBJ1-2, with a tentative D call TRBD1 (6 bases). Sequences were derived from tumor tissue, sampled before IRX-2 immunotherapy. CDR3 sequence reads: CASKSGGNNYGYTF. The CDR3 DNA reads TGTGCCAGCAAATCCGGGGGCAATAACTATGGCTACACCTTC.